This TCR beta chain was observed in a study of somatic mutations in cytotoxic T cells in rheumatoid arthritis. Study-wide results and limits: Unlike healthy controls, rheumatoid arthritis patients had CD8+ clonality that increased with age.

About this clone itself: As yet, its antigen is unknown. This CDR3 is also generated by other DNA sequences in the sample.

Profiled with immunoSEQ multiplex PCR; TCRdb holds only in-frame clones, not every one. Here the sample spans roughly 25,000 clones, nearly 75% being singletons. The CDR3 runs 16 residues. Germline V gene lookup returns CDR1 MGHRA and CDR2 YSYEKL. V lost 0 bases and J lost 1, with 12 bases in between. Sequenced material: CD8+ T cells sorted from blood. This sequence joins TRBV4-1 and TRBJ2-5; either TRBD1 or TRBD2 may supply D (5 bases each). The receptor was derived from a woman in her late teens or twenties in good health. The CDR3 nucleotides are TGCGCCAGCAGCCAAGATCCCCCGGGGCTCCAAGAGACCCAGTACTTC. This codes for CASSQDPPGLQETQYF.